The present entry profiles one T cell receptor beta chain with its context. Its specificity is unknown. Quantitative 5'-RACE with molecular barcodes was used to make the TCR beta libraries. MiXCR, run by TCRdb on the 5' RACE reads, gives a single entry per CDR3 protein. The profile covers roughly 200,000 distinct CDR3 sequences, with about a quarter appearing a single time and around 6.3% taken by the ten largest. Per germline, CDR1 SQVTM and CDR2 ANQGSEA. Trimming pared 0 bases from V and 2 bases from J, leaving 16 bases between. The CDR3 length is 16 residues. The record originates from a study of CD8 T cells in ankylosing spondylitis. Study-wide findings and caveats: Some of the motif variants had earlier been found in reactive arthritis patients' fluid and blood. Characteristic of ankylosing spondylitis blood, it appeared, was a TCR beta motif comprising several highly homologous variants. Disease-associated clones were reportedly significantly overrepresented in matched ankylosing spondylitis synovial fluid.

The chain couples TRBV29-1 to TRBJ1-2, with D possibly being TRBD1 (6 bases). What was sequenced was blood, either unsorted or a sorted T cell fraction (not recorded which). This clonotype originated in a male donor with ankylosing spondylitis or in good health (not recorded which). CDR3 region: CSVEETTGLQNYGYTF. CDR3 bases: TGCAGCGTTGAAGAAACGACAGGACTCCAAAACTATGGCTACACCTTC.